This is a list of T cell receptor beta chains from one sample in a study of blood T cell repertoires in COVID-19. Sequencing used immunoSEQ multiplex PCR; TCRdb keeps in-frame clones, though not all of them. Of 210,000 or so clones in the sample, 86% were seen once. The material sequenced was PBMCs or T cells enriched from blood (not recorded which). The receptors originated from a woman between 45 and 60 years old in a cohort exposed to, infected with or recovered from COVID-19 (not recorded which). Each CDR3 is given with its conserved first and last residue. Fields, in order: J gene, clone size, D gene, V gene, CDR3 DNA, CDR3 protein. The D gene is left open where the match is weak. Clone size is shown for a subset of rows, as once, few, many or a class of expanded clone.

J gene: TRBJ1-1; clone size: NA; D gene: TRBD1; V gene: TRBV12-5; CDR3 DNA: TGTGCTAGTGGTTTGGTCCGGACAGGGGGCTGGTTCTACACTGAAGCTTTCTTT; CDR3 protein: CASGLVRTGGWFYTEAFF
J gene: TRBJ1-5; clone size: NA; D gene: NA; V gene: TRBV6-5; CDR3 DNA: TGTGCCAGCAGGGGCGATTATCAGCCCCAGCATTTT; CDR3 protein: CASRGDYQPQHF
J gene: TRBJ1-4; clone size: NA; D gene: NA; V gene: TRBV3-1/TRBV3-2; CDR3 DNA: TGTGCCAGCAGCCAAGCACCCCGTCAGCGCCTTAAGGCAACTAATGAAAAACTGTTTTTT; CDR3 protein: CASSQAPRQRLKATNEKLFF
J gene: TRBJ1-2; clone size: NA; D gene: NA; V gene: TRBV3-1/TRBV3-2; CDR3 DNA: TGTGCCAGCAGCCAAGATCATAGATGGGGGGGCTATGGCTACACCTTC; CDR3 protein: CASSQDHRWGGYGYTF
J gene: TRBJ2-7; clone size: NA; D gene: NA; V gene: TRBV7-2; CDR3 DNA: TGTGCCAGCAGCTTAGAGCCGACAATCTCCTACGAGCAGTACTTC; CDR3 protein: CASSLEPTISYEQYF
J gene: TRBJ1-1; clone size: NA; D gene: NA; V gene: TRBV15; CDR3 DNA: TGTGCCACTAGCACAAGGGGCGCGATCGAAGCTTTCTTT; CDR3 protein: CATSTRGAIEAFF
J gene: TRBJ1-3; clone size: NA; D gene: NA; V gene: TRBV6-5; CDR3 DNA: TGTGCCAGCAGTTTATCCGGGATCACTGGAAACACCATATATTTT; CDR3 protein: CASSLSGITGNTIYF
J gene: TRBJ1-2; clone size: NA; D gene: TRBD1; V gene: TRBV29-1; CDR3 DNA: TGCAGCGTTGGACAGGGGGCGCGTACTAACTATGGCTACACCTTC; CDR3 protein: CSVGQGARTNYGYTF
J gene: TRBJ2-1; clone size: NA; D gene: TRBD1; V gene: TRBV15; CDR3 DNA: TGTGCCACCACTCGGGACAGGGTGACCAATGAGCAGTTCTTC; CDR3 protein: CATTRDRVTNEQFF
J gene: TRBJ2-5; clone size: NA; D gene: NA; V gene: TRBV12-1; CDR3 DNA: TGTGCCAGCAGTCTACTAGCAGGGTTGGAGGAGACCCAGTACTTC; CDR3 protein: CASSLLAGLEETQYF
J gene: TRBJ2-7; clone size: NA; D gene: TRBD1; V gene: TRBV4-3; CDR3 DNA: TGCGCCAGCAGCCAGGACAGGGGGCTCTCCTACGAGCAGTACTTC; CDR3 protein: CASSQDRGLSYEQYF
J gene: TRBJ2-2; clone size: NA; D gene: TRBD1; V gene: TRBV29-1; CDR3 DNA: TGCAGCGTTAAACTCCCGGGACAGCGCACCGGGGAGCTGTTTTTT; CDR3 protein: CSVKLPGQRTGELFF
J gene: TRBJ2-3; clone size: NA; D gene: NA; V gene: TRBV11-3; CDR3 DNA: TGTGCCAGCAGCTTAAACAGTCACACAGATACGCAGTATTTT; CDR3 protein: CASSLNSHTDTQYF
J gene: TRBJ1-2; clone size: NA; D gene: NA; V gene: TRBV2; CDR3 DNA: TGTGCCAGCACTCAGGGGAACTATGGCTACACCTTC; CDR3 protein: CASTQGNYGYTF
J gene: TRBJ2-2; clone size: NA; D gene: TRBD1; V gene: TRBV14; CDR3 DNA: TGTGCCAGCAGCCAAGGAGGGGGCTGGGGGACCGGGGAGCTGTTTTTT; CDR3 protein: CASSQGGGWGTGELFF
J gene: TRBJ1-5; clone size: few; D gene: NA; V gene: TRBV21-1; CDR3 DNA: TGTGCCAGCAGCAACAAAGGGGTCGGAGAGGATCAGCCCCAGCATTTT; CDR3 protein: CASSNKGVGEDQPQHF
J gene: TRBJ1-1; clone size: NA; D gene: NA; V gene: TRBV19; CDR3 DNA: TGTGCCAGTAGTACAACAGGGAGAACTTTCTTT; CDR3 protein: CASSTTGRTFF
J gene: TRBJ2-1; clone size: once; D gene: TRBD2; V gene: TRBV11-2; CDR3 DNA: TGTGCCAGCAGCTCCCGTCAGTCTAGCGGGGGCCCTGAGCAGTTCTTC; CDR3 protein: CASSSRQSSGGPEQFF
J gene: TRBJ1-3; clone size: NA; D gene: NA; V gene: TRBV5-6; CDR3 DNA: TGTGCCAGCAGCAGTGGGGCCTTCTCTGGAAACACCATATATTTT; CDR3 protein: CASSSGAFSGNTIYF
J gene: TRBJ1-1; clone size: NA; D gene: TRBD1; V gene: TRBV6-5; CDR3 DNA: TGTGCCAGCTATTCGACAGGGGTTAGCACTGAAGCTTTCTTT; CDR3 protein: CASYSTGVSTEAFF
J gene: TRBJ2-3; clone size: NA; D gene: NA; V gene: TRBV2; CDR3 DNA: TGTGCCAGCAGCGGGGGCACAGATACGCAGTATTTT; CDR3 protein: CASSGGTDTQYF
J gene: TRBJ2-3; clone size: NA; D gene: NA; V gene: TRBV6-5; CDR3 DNA: TGTGCCAGCAGTTCGCAGGGGACAGATACGCAGTATTTT; CDR3 protein: CASSSQGTDTQYF
J gene: TRBJ1-6; clone size: NA; D gene: NA; V gene: TRBV28; CDR3 DNA: TGTGCCAGCAGGGGGGGGGTTTTTAGTAATTCACCCCTCCACTTT; CDR3 protein: CASRGGVFSNSPLHF
J gene: TRBJ1-3; clone size: NA; D gene: NA; V gene: TRBV3-1/TRBV3-2; CDR3 DNA: TGTGCCAGCAGCCCGGTACCCGGGGATACTGGAAACACCATATATTTT; CDR3 protein: CASSPVPGDTGNTIYF
J gene: TRBJ1-1; clone size: NA; D gene: TRBD1; V gene: TRBV15; CDR3 DNA: TGTGCCACCAGCAGACCAGGACAGGGGAGACTAGCTTTCTTT; CDR3 protein: CATSRPGQGRLAFF
J gene: TRBJ1-4; clone size: few; D gene: TRBD1; V gene: TRBV25-1; CDR3 DNA: TGTGCCAGCAGTCAGACAGGGGTTACTAATGAAAAACTGTTTTTT; CDR3 protein: CASSQTGVTNEKLFF
J gene: TRBJ1-5; clone size: NA; D gene: NA; V gene: TRBV19; CDR3 DNA: TGTGCCAGTAGTTTGACTTATCAGCCCCAGCATTTT; CDR3 protein: CASSLTYQPQHF
J gene: TRBJ1-5; clone size: NA; D gene: TRBD1; V gene: TRBV19; CDR3 DNA: TGTGCCAGTGCCCCGGGACAGGGGGCGCATGGCAATCAGCCCCAGCATTTT; CDR3 protein: CASAPGQGAHGNQPQHF
J gene: TRBJ1-2; clone size: NA; D gene: NA; V gene: TRBV2; CDR3 DNA: TGTGCCAGCAGTGTCGCAGTCGTAGGGGGACAAAACTATGGCTACACCTTC; CDR3 protein: CASSVAVVGGQNYGYTF
J gene: TRBJ2-7; clone size: NA; D gene: NA; V gene: TRBV7-2; CDR3 DNA: TGTGCCAGCAGGCTTGGTGGGGGGACCTACGAGCAGTACTTC; CDR3 protein: CASRLGGGTYEQYF
J gene: TRBJ1-2; clone size: NA; D gene: TRBD1; V gene: TRBV9; CDR3 DNA: TGTGCCAGCAGCGTAGGGCAGGGGGATGGCTACACCTTC; CDR3 protein: CASSVGQGDGYTF
J gene: TRBJ1-5; clone size: NA; D gene: TRBD1; V gene: TRBV18; CDR3 DNA: TGTGCCAGCTCACCAATTCGCGTGACAGGGATTGTAGACGGCAATCAGCCCCAGCATTTT; CDR3 protein: CASSPIRVTGIVDGNQPQHF
J gene: TRBJ1-6; clone size: NA; D gene: TRBD1; V gene: TRBV18; CDR3 DNA: TGTGCCAGCTCACCTCAGGGACAGGATCATTCACCCCTCCACTTT; CDR3 protein: CASSPQGQDHSPLHF